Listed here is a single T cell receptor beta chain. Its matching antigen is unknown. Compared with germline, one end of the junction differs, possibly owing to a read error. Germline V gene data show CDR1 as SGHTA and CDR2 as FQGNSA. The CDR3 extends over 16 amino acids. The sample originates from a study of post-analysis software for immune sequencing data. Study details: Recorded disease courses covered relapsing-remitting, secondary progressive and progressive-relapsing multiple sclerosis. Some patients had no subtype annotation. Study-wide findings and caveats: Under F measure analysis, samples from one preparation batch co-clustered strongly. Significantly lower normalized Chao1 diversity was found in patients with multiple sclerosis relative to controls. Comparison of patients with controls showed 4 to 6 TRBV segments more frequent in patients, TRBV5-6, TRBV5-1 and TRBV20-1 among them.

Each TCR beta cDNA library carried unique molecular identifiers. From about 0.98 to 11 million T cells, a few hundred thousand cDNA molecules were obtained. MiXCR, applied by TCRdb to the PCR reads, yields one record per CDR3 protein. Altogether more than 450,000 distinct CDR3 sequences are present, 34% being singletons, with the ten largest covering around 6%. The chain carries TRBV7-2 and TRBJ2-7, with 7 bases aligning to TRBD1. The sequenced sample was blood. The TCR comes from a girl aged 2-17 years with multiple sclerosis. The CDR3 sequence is CASSLLGQLPSYEQYF. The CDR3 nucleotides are TGTGCCAGCAGCTTATTGGGACAGCTCCCGTCCTACGAGCAGTACTTT.